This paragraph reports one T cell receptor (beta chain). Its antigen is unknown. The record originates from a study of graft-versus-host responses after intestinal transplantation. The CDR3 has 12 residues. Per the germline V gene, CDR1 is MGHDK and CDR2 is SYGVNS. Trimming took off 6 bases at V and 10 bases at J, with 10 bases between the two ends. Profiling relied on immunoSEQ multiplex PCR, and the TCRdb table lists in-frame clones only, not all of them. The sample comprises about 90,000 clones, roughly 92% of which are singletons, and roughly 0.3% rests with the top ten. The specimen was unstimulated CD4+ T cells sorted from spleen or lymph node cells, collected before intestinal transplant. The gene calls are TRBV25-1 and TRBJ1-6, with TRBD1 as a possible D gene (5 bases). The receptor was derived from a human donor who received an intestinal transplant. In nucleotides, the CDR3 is TGTGCCAGCAGCAGGGTAAACTCACCCCTCCACTTT. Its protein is CASSRVNSPLHF.